This TCR beta chain emerged from a study of OX40 agonist ivuxolimab in advanced cancers. At the level of the study: Prior checkpoint blockade (anti-PD-1, anti-PD-L1 or anti-CTLA-4) was permitted; around 40% had it.

The repertoire was sequenced with immunoSEQ multiplex PCR; TCRdb's copy has only in-frame clones and lacks some. The repertoire includes about 94,000 clones, more than 75% of them detected once, and about 0.33% sits in the top ten. The source was CD4+ or CD8+ T cells sorted from blood, collected in a trial of the OX40 agonist ivuxolimab. This TCR was sampled from an adult with an advanced solid tumor such as melanoma, head and neck, liver or kidney cancer.

The CDR3 DNA reads as TGCGCCAGCAGCCGGTCCCCGGGAGGAAGGGGCGATCAGCCCCAGCATTTT. Protein: CASSRSPGGRGDQPQHF. The chain links TRBV4-1 to TRBJ1-5; weak D call: TRBD1 (5 bases). The V gene lost 4 bases and the J gene lost 5 bases, with 21 bases spanning the gap. Germline V CDR1 and CDR2: MGHRA, YSYEKL. The length of the CDR3 is 17 residues.